What follows are 30 T cell receptor beta chains derived from one specimen sequenced in a study of tumor-infiltrating lymphocytes in primary liver carcinoma (dated by TCRdb to 2016 to 2017). TRIzol reagent was used to extract blood RNA from unsorted whole blood, while the DNeasy Blood & Tissue kit provided the germline DNA. Sequencing relied on an Illumina HiSeq 2500. TCRbeta-specific cDNA was reverse-transcribed from around 0.45 ug total RNA using a constant-region primer and ProtoScript II reverse transcriptase. Three nested multiplex PCR rounds, following a slightly modified ARM-PCR procedure, were used to build the TCRbeta libraries. Each of the first two PCR rounds ran for around 11 cycles and used multiplex TRBV1-TRBV30 forward primers together with a Cbeta reverse primer. TCRdb cleaned the public reads at Q25 with fastp, built clones with MiXCR and kept in-frame beta chains. All rows with the same CDR3 protein become a single entry with the most common DNA and genes. Here the sample has roughly 330,000 distinct CDR3 sequences; around 60% occur a single time. Together, the top ten hold about 6% of the sample.

The sequenced sample consisted of peripheral blood. The origin of the receptors is a man between 35 and 55 years old with primary liver carcinoma and hepatitis B virus infection.

This clonotype occurred a few times. This chain connects TRBV28 to TRBJ1-5; no definite D call. Germline assignment: CDR1 MDHEN and CDR2 SYDVKM. CDR3 length equals 11 residues. The V and J ends lost 2 bases and 4 bases respectively, with 0 bases between them. CDR3 nucleotide sequence: TGTGCCAGCAGTTTAAATCAGCCCCAGCATTTT. This gives the protein CASSLNQPQHF.

This clonotype was picked up a small number of times. The chain employs TRBV6-5 and TRBJ2-7; possible D gene TRBD1, 6 bases. CDR3 length: 12 residues. The V end lost 6 bases, the J end lost 7 bases, and 13 bases lay between the germline ends. Germline-derived CDR1 and CDR2 are MNHEY and SVGAGI. The CDR3 here is CASSRNREEQYF. CDR3 bases: TGTGCCAGCAGCCGTAACAGGGAGGAGCAGTACTTC.

As to this clonotype: A much larger clone sits a single nucleotide away, making a read error possible. This rearrangement joins TRBV7-3 to TRBJ2-6; D not resolved. This CDR3 has 17 amino acids. Germline CDR1 SGHTA, CDR2 FQGTGA. In DNA, the CDR3 is TGTGCCAGCAGCTTAACGTTTCGGGCCCCTGGGGTCAACGTCCTGACTTTC. Protein product: CASSLTFRAPGVNVLTF. Based on the CDR3 plus reference TRBV7-3 and TRBJ2-6, the full variable domain is GAGVSQTPSNKVTEKGKYVELRCDPISGHTALYWYRQSLGQGPEFLIYFQGTGAADDSGLPNDRFFAVRPEGSVSTLKIQRTERGDSAVYLCASSLTFRAPGVNVLTFGAGSRLTVL.

This clonotype showed up many times. The V and J genes are TRBV6-6 and TRBJ2-2; no clear D. V lost 4 bases, J lost 4 bases, and 4 bases lay in between. The CDR3 totals 12 residues. Germline values: CDR1 MNHNY, CDR2 SVGAGI (reference sequence). CDR3 residues: CASSSPTGELFF. The CDR3 DNA reads TGTGCCAGCAGTTCCCCCACCGGGGAGCTGTTTTTT.

Comment on this clonotype: The CDR3 ends on some other residue instead of the conserved phenylalanine or tryptophan, so this is likely a read error. V gene TRBV4-2 combines with J gene TRBJ2-7, with D maybe TRBD2 (6 bases). The CDR3 is made up of 16 amino acids. V was cut by 2 bases and J by 4 bases, with 18 bases left in between. Germline values: CDR1 LGHNA, CDR2 YNFKEQ. CDR3 sequence: CASSQLAREAGYEQYS. CDR3 bases: TGTGCCAGCAGCCAACTGGCTAGGGAGGCTGGATACGAGCAGTACTCC.

This clonotype was recorded only once. A read error is likely, as this CDR3 ends without the conserved phenylalanine or tryptophan. The rearrangement joins TRBV4-1 to TRBJ1-4; 9 bases agree with TRBD1. Germline-derived CDR1 and CDR2 are MGHRA and YSYEKL. The CDR3 totals 15 residues. The CDR3 region is CASSQIQGANEKLFL. The CDR3 bases are TGCGCAAGCAGCCAGATACAGGGGGCGAATGAAAAACTGTTTTTA.

Concerning this clonotype itself: Possible read error: a much larger clone is one base away. CDR3 sequence reads: CASNIGSVRLTEKLFF. CDR3 sequence (DNA): TGTGCCAGCAACATAGGTTCAGTTAGACTGACCGAAAAACTGTTTTTT. The chain couples TRBV6-1 to TRBJ1-4, with D unresolved. Looked up from germline, CDR1 is MNHNS and CDR2 is SASEGT. The CDR3 sequence is 16 residues long. Trimming took 7 bases from V and 8 from J, leaving 23 bases between them.

The rearrangement joins TRBV11-2 to TRBJ2-5, with D unclear. The CDR3 sequence is 12 residues long. Germline-derived CDR1 and CDR2 are SGHAT and FQNNGV. Written as DNA, the CDR3 is TGTCTCAGCAGTCCTCAAGGGGAGACCCAGTACTTC. It encodes CLSSPQGETQYF.

A word on this clonotype: A much larger clone lies one base from this, so it may be a read error. The chain carries TRBV6-6 and TRBJ2-7, with 12 positions matching TRBD2. Germline CDR1 reads MNHNY; CDR2 reads SVGAGI (reference sequence). The trim removed 8 bases at V and 3 bases at J, leaving 2 bases unmatched. This CDR3 is built from 13 residues. The CDR3 protein is CASGLAGRYEQYF. CDR3 DNA sequence: TGTGCCAGCGGACTAGCGGGGCGCTACGAGCAGTACTTC.

V usage is TRBV11-2 and J usage is TRBJ2-5; unclear D gene. With the DNA end fitting TRBJ2-1 better, the J assignment may be wrong. Germline CDR1 SGHAT, CDR2 FQNNGV. The CDR3 sequence is 12 residues long. CDR3 DNA: TGTGCCAGCAGCTTAGACTTAGAGACCCAGTTCTTC. Translation: CASSLDLETQFF.

This clonotype was seen just once. Just one base apart from a much larger clone, this may be a read error. The rearrangement joins TRBV6-2 or TRBV6-3 to TRBJ2-3; D gene unclear. Per the germline V gene, CDR1 is MNHEY and CDR2 is SVGEGT. Trimming cost V 2 bases and J 9 bases, with 15 bases left between them. This CDR3 comprises 14 residues. This CDR3 reads CASSYVARANTQYF. The CDR3 nucleotides read TGTGCCAGCAGTTACGTTGCGCGAGCGAACACGCAGTATTTT.

The chain couples TRBV15 to TRBJ2-2; 9 nucleotides agree with TRBD1. The V gene end was trimmed by 0 bases and the J gene end by 4 bases; junction bases not matched to a gene: 6. The germline gives CDR1 LNHNV, CDR2 YYDKDF (reference sequence). This CDR3 comprises 17 residues. CDR3 nucleotide sequence: TGTGCCACCAGCAGAGATCTTCAGACAGGGGGCACCGGGGAGCTGTTTTTT. Protein product: CATSRDLQTGGTGELFF.

On this clonotype: A much larger clone sits a single nucleotide away, making a read error possible. The gene calls are TRBV14 and TRBJ1-1; perhaps TRBD1 as D (5 bases). The CDR3 length is 16 residues. Germline loops: CDR1 SGHDN, CDR2 FVKESK. CDR3: CANSQDPRGEYTEAFF. As DNA, the CDR3 is TGTGCCAACAGCCAAGACCCTAGAGGGGAGTACACTGAAGCTTTCTTT.

This clonotype was seen at least ten times. V gene TRBV11-2 combines with J gene TRBJ2-7; possible D gene TRBD2, 6 bases. Trimming stripped 6 bases from V and 1 base from J, with 13 bases between. The germline gives CDR1 SGHAT, CDR2 FQNNGV. CDR3 size: 14 residues. The CDR3 reads CASSFTSRSYEQYF. The CDR3 region has the DNA TGTGCCAGCAGTTTTACTAGCAGATCCTACGAGCAGTACTTC.

Ten or more counts support this clonotype. The rearrangement links TRBV4-1 to TRBJ2-7; D remains unclear. The V end was cut by 1 base, the J end by 1 base, with 14 bases between. Germline assignment: CDR1 MGHRA and CDR2 YSYEKL. This CDR3 contains 16 residues. CDR3 coding DNA: TGCGCCAGCAGCCAAGTCCAGCCTGGGTCATCCTACGAGCAGTACTTC. Protein product: CASSQVQPGSSYEQYF.

This chain joins TRBV6-2 or TRBV6-3 and TRBJ2-1; TRBD1 aligns across 7 bases. This CDR3 has 20 amino acids. With 8 bases clipped from V and 8 bases from J, the junction kept 30 bases outside the gene matches. Germline lookup yields CDR1 MNHEY and CDR2 SVGEGT. CDR3 region: CASDQTRTQGDAELSDEQFF. The CDR3 DNA sequence: TGTGCCAGCGATCAAACTAGGACTCAGGGGGACGCTGAATTGAGCGATGAGCAGTTCTTC.

With respect to this clonotype: A junction end diverges from the germline sequence, so it may reflect a read error. CDR3 in amino acids: CASNLAAGSGDYNEQFF. In DNA form, the CDR3 reads TGTGCCAGCAACTTAGCGGCTGGGTCAGGAGATTACAATGAGCAGTTCTTC. The chain joins TRBV11-2 to TRBJ2-1, with a possible D match to TRBD2 (6 bases). The germline V gene encodes CDR1 SGHAT and CDR2 FQNNGV. CDR3 length: 17 amino acids.

J is TRBJ1-4 and V is TRBV5-6; D gene uncertain. Germline V gene data show CDR1 as SGHDT and CDR2 as YYEEEE. V gave up 2 bases and J gave up 4 bases, with 9 bases separating them. There are 14 residues in the CDR3. The CDR3 spells CASSFGQDNEKLFF. The CDR3 nucleotides read TGTGCCAGCAGCTTTGGTCAAGATAATGAAAAACTGTTTTTT. The full variable domain, its missing parts supplied by reference TRBV5-6 and TRBJ1-4, is DAGVTQSPTHLIKTRGQQVTLRCSPKSGHDTVSWYQQALGQGPQFIFQYYEEEERQRGNFPDRFSGHQFPNYSSELNVNALLLGDSALYLCASSFGQDNEKLFFGSGTQLSVL.

This clonotype was observed many times. The V and J genes are TRBV4-1 and TRBJ2-7, with unresolved D. The CDR3 is made up of 13 amino acids. Germline assignment: CDR1 MGHRA and CDR2 YSYEKL. V was clipped by 1 base and J by 5 bases, with 9 bases between them. Written as DNA, the CDR3 is TGCGCCAGCAGCCAAGGGCTAAATGACGAGCAGTACTTC. It translates to CASSQGLNDEQYF.

As to this clonotype: A much larger clone differs by one base, so this may be a read error. The rearrangement uses TRBV6-2 or TRBV6-3 and TRBJ2-1; TRBD2 matches at 7 bases. Germline V gene lookup returns CDR1 MNHEY and CDR2 SVGEGT. The CDR3 sequence is 12 residues long. The CDR3 DNA is TGTGTCAGCAGTTACGGGGGGTATGAGCAGTTCTTC. It encodes CVSSYGGYEQFF.

On this clonotype: The conserved final phenylalanine or tryptophan is absent from the CDR3, which likely points to a read error. The chain couples TRBV11-1 to TRBJ2-2; 10 positions agree with TRBD2. Germline lookup yields CDR1 SGHAT and CDR2 FQDESV (reference sequence). This CDR3 has 16 amino acids. The CDR3 region is CTSSSPAGGPSGELFS. The CDR3 DNA reads TGTACCAGCAGCTCCCCAGCGGGAGGGCCATCCGGGGAGCTGTTTTCT.

As regards this clonotype: The junction and the germline gene differ at one end; a read error may be behind it. The rearrangement links TRBV29-1 to TRBJ2-3, with D possibly being TRBD2 (5 bases). There are 11 residues in the CDR3. Germline V gives CDR1 SQVTM, CDR2 ANQGSEA. CDR3 protein: CSVGLNTREYF. The CDR3 DNA follows: TGCAGTGTTGGACTTAATACGCGCGAGTATTTT.

Concerning this clonotype itself: This may arise from a read error, as a much more abundant clone is one base away. The V and J genes are TRBV10-3 and TRBJ1-2; no clear D. The CDR3 totals 13 residues. V was pared by 6 bases and J by 6 bases, with 14 bases between. CDR1 is ENHRY and CDR2 is SYGVKD in the germline V gene. The CDR3 loop reads CAIRRGLEDGYTF. Written as DNA, the CDR3 is TGTGCCATCAGAAGAGGGTTAGAAGATGGCTACACCTTC.

As concerns this clonotype: Sequence at one end of the junction differs from germline and may be a read error. The chain has TRBV28 and TRBJ1-6; 7 positions match TRBD1. Germline V gives CDR1 MDHEN, CDR2 SYDVKM. The CDR3 has 14 amino acids. The CDR3 sequence is CVSSRDSRNSPLHF. The DNA of the CDR3 is TGTGTCAGCAGTCGGGACAGCCGTAATTCACCCCTCCACTTT.

CDR3 nucleotide sequence: TGTGCCAGTAGTATAGGGAAGAATAGCAATCAGCCCCAGCATTTT. Translating gives CASSIGKNSNQPQHF. The J gene is TRBJ1-5, the V gene TRBV19; D is undetermined. The CDR3 has 15 amino acids. The ends were cut back, 1 base at V and 0 bases at J, with 7 bases in the middle. Germline-derived CDR1 and CDR2 are LNHDA and SQIVND (reference sequence).

In the case of this clonotype: This sequence may be a read error, since a much larger clone differs from it by one base. The chain employs TRBV6-2 or TRBV6-3 and TRBJ2-2; D might be TRBD1 (6 bases). Germline CDR1 is MNHEY and CDR2 is SVGEGT. The CDR3 contains 16 residues. The CDR3 reads CASSDQGSHNTGELSF. CDR3 nucleotide sequence: TGTGCCAGCAGCGACCAGGGGTCTCATAACACCGGGGAGCTGTCTTTT.

V is TRBV28 and J is TRBJ2-2, with 10 positions matching TRBD2. The CDR3 loop spans 18 amino acids. V gave up 8 bases and J gave up 1 base; unmatched junction bases: 13. The germline V gene has CDR1 MDHEN and CDR2 SYDVKM. The CDR3 protein is CASEEWTSGRGNTGELFF. The CDR3 DNA reads TGTGCCAGCGAAGAATGGACTAGCGGTAGGGGGAACACCGGGGAGCTGTTTTTT.

This clonotype has just a few counts. The junction departs from the called germline gene at one end, perhaps through a read error. This chain joins TRBV11-2 and TRBJ2-1; D is possibly TRBD1 or TRBD2 (5 bases each). This CDR3 comprises 12 residues. In germline, CDR1 is SGHAT, CDR2 FQNNGV. CDR3 nucleotide sequence: TGTACCAGCAGTCGGGACCAAAATGAGCAGTTCTTC. It codes for CTSSRDQNEQFF.

Here the CDR3 DNA reads TGTGCCAGCAGCTTAGATGGAGGGCCAGGAAACACCATATATTTT. It yields the protein CASSLDGGPGNTIYF. The chain employs TRBV7-9 and TRBJ1-3; no clear D. CDR3 length equals 15 residues. Deletions cut 1 base from V and 4 bases from J, with 11 bases between. Germline-derived CDR1 and CDR2 are SEHNR and FQNEAQ (reference sequence).

This clonotype was found a few times. This chain links TRBV5-1 with TRBJ2-2, with unresolved D. This CDR3 has 14 amino acids. V lost 1 base and J 1 base, leaving 5 bases between the germline ends. Germline loops: CDR1 SGHRS, CDR2 YFSETQ. The CDR3 region is CASSLNLNTGELFF. The CDR3 nucleotides read TGCGCCAGCAGCTTGAACTTGAACACCGGGGAGCTGTTTTTT.